The next 27 T cell receptor delta chains were all read from a single sample in a study of gamma-delta chains in newborns, infants, children. TCRdb fed the reads into CATT to redo clone calling. The sample carries a few thousand delta-chain clones, 6.2% recorded once. Sequencing was performed on blood. All receptors derive from a child who was a newborn, infant or young child, either healthy, febrile or measles-vaccinated (not recorded which).

By frequency in the sample, this clone is medium-sized. The chain joins TRDV2 to TRDJ2, with 13 bases lining up with TRDD3. The CDR3 loop spans 19 amino acids. Trimming took 0 bases from V and 7 from J; bases not matched to a gene: 13. Germline-derived CDR1 and CDR2 are GEAIGNYY and EKD. CDR3 nucleotide sequence: TGTGCCTGTGACACCGTTCGAACTGGGGGATACGGGGCTGAAGCACAACTCTTCTTT. It yields the protein CACDTVRTGGYGAEAQLFF.

Note on this clone: Within the sample, other DNA sequences also encode this same CDR3. The chain is built from TRDV2 and TRDJ3, with 12 bases identical to TRDD3. Trimming at V came to 1 base and at J to 4 bases, leaving 4 bases not matched to a gene. This CDR3 is built from 18 residues. CDR1 GEAIGNYY and CDR2 EKD come from the germline V gene. DNA for the CDR3: TGTGCCTGTGACACGGTACTGGGGGATACTTGGGACACCCGACAGATGTTTTTC. Translated, it gives CACDTVLGDTWDTRQMFF.

Points on this clone: This DNA's translation and the protein TCRdb lists, from a much larger clone, do not match at residue 9, likely due to a read error; the protein shown is translated from the DNA. V usage is TRDV2 and J usage is TRDJ3; TRDD3 aligns across 9 bases. V dropped 0 bases and J dropped 2; count of bases not matched to a gene: 1. The CDR3 runs to 17 residues. Germline lookup yields CDR1 GEAIGNYY and CDR2 EKD. The CDR3: CACDTGGYPWDTRQMFF. The CDR3 region has the DNA TGTGCCTGTGACACCGGGGGATACCCCTGGGACACCCGACAGATGTTTTTC.

There are a few counts of this clone. Other DNA sequences in this sample translate to the same CDR3. The chain joins TRDV2 to TRDJ1; weak D call: TRDD3 (6 bases). The CDR3 totals 16 residues. Per the germline V gene, CDR1 is GEAIGNYY and CDR2 is EKD. The ends were cut back, 2 bases at V and 0 bases at J, with 15 bases in the middle. In DNA form, the CDR3 reads TGTGCCTGTGACAACCTGGGGACACCCCACACCGATAAACTCATCTTT. Translating it yields CACDNLGTPHTDKLIF.

By sample fraction, this clone is medium-sized (0.01 to 0.1%). The chain uses TRDV2 and TRDJ3; 7 bases agree with TRDD3. This CDR3 has 16 residues. Germline-derived CDR1 and CDR2 are GEAIGNYY and EKD. V lost 0 bases, J lost 2 bases, and 0 bases stayed unmatched. For the CDR3, the DNA is TGTGCCTGTGACACCTGGGGGACCTGGGACACCCGACAGATGTTTTTC. This encodes CACDTWGTWDTRQMFF.

This clone was counted between two and nine times. The genes are TRDV2 and TRDJ3; 7 positions match TRDD3. This CDR3 contains 20 residues. J gave up 0 bases and V 1 base, and 11 bases lay outside the gene matches. Looked up from germline, CDR1 is GEAIGNYY and CDR2 is EKD. CDR3 region: CACDTVLGTQSSWDTRQMFF. The CDR3, as DNA: TGTGCCTGTGACACGGTACTGGGGACCCAGAGCTCCTGGGACACCCGACAGATGTTTTTC.

For this clone: A read error may produce the germline difference seen at one junction end. V gene TRDV2 combines with J gene TRDJ3; 9 bases fit TRDD3. As TCRdb names no J gene, one was assigned here on the basis of a DNA match to germline. Germline CDR1 is GEAIGNYY and CDR2 is EKD. The CDR3 is 19 residues long. The CDR3 DNA reads as TGTGCCTGTGACACCAATTACTGGGGGAGACCCTGGGACGCCCGACAGATGTTTTTC. Translating it yields CACDTNYWGRPWDARQMFF.

The J gene is TRDJ3, the V gene TRDV2; 7 bases map to TRDD3. TCRdb supplies no J gene; here it was assigned by aligning the nucleotide sequence to germline. Unmatched junction bases numbered 8, after V lost 3 bases and J lost 4 bases. Germline V gene data show CDR1 as GEAIGNYY and CDR2 as EKD. This CDR3 region has 17 residues. The chain's CDR3 is CACDAITGAWDTRQMFF. The CDR3 DNA reads as TGTGCCTGTGACGCTATCACTGGGGCATGGGACACCCGACAGATGTTTTTC.

The gene calls are TRDV1 and TRDJ1, with 7 bases that match TRDD3. Per germline, CDR1 TSWWSYY and CDR2 QGS. The trim removed 5 bases at V and 4 bases at J, leaving 10 bases unmatched. CDR3 length equals 15 residues. The CDR3 bases are TGTGCTCTTGGGAAGCGATGGGGGAAGGGCGATAAACTCATCTTT. Its protein is CALGKRWGKGDKLIF.

The chain employs TRDV2 and TRDJ3; 9 bases match TRDD3. This CDR3 spans 19 amino acids. CDR1 and CDR2 from the germline V gene are GEAIGNYY and EKD. V was pared by 4 bases and J by 3 bases, with 12 bases of the junction left unmatched. The CDR3: CACDSIVLGDYWDTRQMFF. The CDR3 DNA reads as TGTGCCTGTGATTCTATCGTACTGGGGGACTACTGGGACACCCGACAGATGTTTTTC.

The V call is TRDV2, the J call TRDJ3, with 7 nucleotides matching TRDD3. Germline CDR1 is GEAIGNYY and CDR2 is EKD. J lost 0 bases, V lost 0 bases, and 4 bases had no gene match. This CDR3 is built from 18 residues. CDR3 bases: TGTGCCTGTGACACCGGATACGCCTTCTCCTGGGACACCCGACAGATGTTTTTC. Translating gives CACDTGYAFSWDTRQMFF.

This clone was counted between two and nine times. A read error may account for a junction end that differs from germline. J is TRDJ3 and V is TRDV2; 9 nucleotides match TRDD3. Germline values: CDR1 GEAIGNYY, CDR2 EKD. CDR3 length equals 19 residues. The CDR3, as DNA: TGTGCCTGTGACACCTTACTGGGGGACTCCTCCTGGGGCACCCGACAGATGTTTTTC. This encodes CACDTLLGDSSWGTRQMFF.

This clone appeared a few times. The protein recorded in TCRdb matches a much larger clone and deviates from this DNA's translation at residue 13, suggesting a read error; the protein here is obtained by translating the DNA. The chain recombines TRDV2 with TRDJ3; TRDD3 matches 9 bases. This CDR3 comprises 17 residues. Germline V gene data show CDR1 as GEAIGNYY and CDR2 as EKD. CDR3: CACDYWGSSWDTLQMFF. For the CDR3, the DNA is TGTGCCTGTGACTACTGGGGGAGCTCCTGGGACACCCTACAGATGTTTTTC.

This clone was picked up a small number of times. CDR3 DNA: TGTGCCTTTGGGAATAGGGGTCGGTGGGGGATAAAATCGGCTTTGACAGCACAACTCTTCTTT. Amino acids: CAFGNRGRWGIKSALTAQLFF. The J gene is TRDJ2, the V gene TRDV3; 9 bases map to TRDD3. In germline, CDR1 is TVYSNPD, CDR2 GDNSRS (reference sequence). The CDR3 runs to 21 residues. J gave up 0 bases and V 2 bases, and 22 bases lay outside the gene matches.

The genes are TRDV2 and TRDJ2, with D perhaps TRDD3 (6 bases). In the absence of a J gene in TCRdb, the DNA was matched to germline to assign it here. Deletions cut 3 bases from V and 4 bases from J, with 14 bases between. From germline, CDR1 is GEAIGNYY and CDR2 EKD. The CDR3 sequence is 15 residues long. CDR3 sequence (DNA): TGTGCCTGTGACCCAGTGGCGGGGGAGACAGCACAACTCTTCTTT. This codes for CACDPVAGETAQLFF.

This clone has more than one count but fewer than ten. The chain has TRDV1 and TRDJ1; 9 bases map to TRDD3. V dropped 0 bases and J dropped 4; count of bases not matched to a gene: 24. Germline CDR1 is TSWWSYY and CDR2 is QGS. This CDR3 spans 22 amino acids. The CDR3: CALGELPSYLPRGILDCDKLIF. CDR3 coding DNA: TGTGCTCTTGGGGAACTCCCCTCCTACTTACCCCGGGGGATACTCGATTGCGATAAACTCATCTTT.

This clone is large. A read error is possible here, since a much larger clone lies one base away. Distinct nucleotide sequences in the sample also encode this CDR3. The V gene is TRDV2, the J gene TRDJ1, with TRDD3 matching 8 bases. Germline V lookup: CDR1 GEAIGNYY, CDR2 EKD. The J segment lost 0 bases and the V segment lost 2 bases, leaving 1 base of the junction unmatched. The CDR3 is made up of 14 amino acids. The DNA of the CDR3 is TGTGCCTGTGACAAACTGGGGGACACCGATAAACTCATCTTT. It specifies CACDKLGDTDKLIF.

This clone was counted a few times. The chain is built from TRDV2 and TRDJ3; 8 nucleotides align to TRDD3. The CDR3 length is 18 residues. J was trimmed by 0 bases and V by 1 base; bases with no gene match: 4. Germline CDR1 GEAIGNYY, CDR2 EKD. CDR3 sequence: CACDTGYAGSWDTRQMFF. CDR3 sequence (DNA): TGTGCCTGTGACACGGGATACGCAGGCTCCTGGGACACCCGACAGATGTTTTTC.

In its sample, this clone was seen a few times. The rearrangement links TRDV2 to TRDJ3; 9 nucleotides agree with TRDD3. The germline V gene encodes CDR1 GEAIGNYY and CDR2 EKD. The trim removed 0 bases at V and 1 base at J, leaving 15 bases unmatched. This CDR3 is 22 amino acids long. The CDR3 loop is CACDTVAVLGDPGSWDTRQMFF. The CDR3 coding sequence is TGTGCCTGTGACACCGTGGCCGTACTGGGGGACCCCGGATCCTGGGACACCCGACAGATGTTTTTC.

As to this clone: This may be a read error: a much more frequent sequence differs by one nucleotide. The rearrangement links TRDV2 to TRDJ1; 10 bases map to TRDD3. The CDR3 runs 15 residues. V was clipped by 0 bases and J by 0 bases; unmatched bases: 0. Per the germline V gene, CDR1 is GEAIGNYY and CDR2 is EKD. Here the CDR3 reads CACDTWGIHTDKLIF. In nucleotides, the CDR3 is TGTGCCTGTGACACCTGGGGGATACACACCGATAAACTCATCTTT.

V gene TRDV2 combines with J gene TRDJ3; the D gene is possibly TRDD3 (6 bases). Germline CDR1 and CDR2: GEAIGNYY and EKD. The CDR3 has 18 amino acids. Trimming removed 3 bases from V and 0 bases from J, with 14 bases in between. CDR3 DNA: TGTGCCTGTGACCCCATAATGGGGGGCTCCTGGGACACCCGACAGATGTTTTTC. It yields the protein CACDPIMGGSWDTRQMFF.

Worth noting for this clone: TCRdb assigns this DNA the protein of a much larger clone, which departs from its translation at residue 12; this likely reflects a read error, and the protein shown comes from translating the DNA. The rearrangement links TRDV2 to TRDJ2, with TRDD3 matching 10 bases. CDR1 and CDR2 from the germline V gene are GEAIGNYY and EKD. The CDR3 spans 16 residues. Here the CDR3 DNA reads TGTGCCTGTGACACCGTGGGGGATACTTTGACAACACAACTCTTCTTT. As protein: CACDTVGDTLTTQLFF.

By share, this clone ranks as medium-sized (0.01 to 0.1%). The chain joins TRDV2 to TRDJ3; 7 bases are a match to TRDD3. CDR3 length equals 18 residues. CDR1 and CDR2 from the germline V gene are GEAIGNYY and EKD. After removal of 3 bases from V and 0 bases from J, the junction contained 7 bases not matched to a gene. As DNA, the CDR3 is TGTGCCTGTGACTCCTGGGGGTTGAGCTCCTGGGACACCCGACAGATGTTTTTC. Its protein product is CACDSWGLSSWDTRQMFF.

In this sample, this clone is medium-sized (0.01 to 0.1%). The V gene is TRDV2, the J gene TRDJ3, with 11 bases that match TRDD3. This CDR3 region has 19 residues. J gave up 2 bases and V 1 base, and 6 bases lay outside the gene matches. Germline CDR1 GEAIGNYY, CDR2 EKD. The CDR3 spells CACDTLLLGDTWDTRQMFF. The CDR3 DNA sequence: TGTGCCTGTGACACTCTCCTACTGGGGGATACCTGGGACACCCGACAGATGTTTTTC.

The V call is TRDV2, the J call TRDJ3; 13 positions match TRDD3. The J gene was not available in TCRdb and was assigned here by matching the DNA to germline segments. Germline lookup yields CDR1 GEAIGNYY and CDR2 EKD. The CDR3 loop spans 20 amino acids. J was trimmed by 2 bases and V by 2 bases; bases with no gene match: 8. DNA for the CDR3: TGTGCCTGTGACAAAGGACTGGGGGATACGCGGACCTGGGACACCCGACAGATGTTTTTC. Its protein product is CACDKGLGDTRTWDTRQMFF.

This clone occurred a few times. CDR3 DNA: TGTGCCTGTGATTCAGTACTGGGAGTCCCTCGGGGGACAGCACAACTCTTCTTT. It yields the protein CACDSVLGVPRGTAQLFF. The chain employs TRDV2 and TRDJ2; perhaps TRDD3 as D (6 bases). The CDR3 sequence is 18 residues long. CDR1 is GEAIGNYY and CDR2 is EKD in the germline V gene. Deletions cut 4 bases from V and 4 bases from J, with 24 bases between.

This clone was picked up a small number of times. Other nucleotide sequences in the sample specify the same CDR3. The V call is TRDV2, the J call TRDJ3, with 8 bases lining up with TRDD3. In germline, CDR1 is GEAIGNYY, CDR2 EKD. V shed 0 bases, J shed 1 base, and the junction held 7 bases outside the gene matches. The CDR3 is 19 amino acids. The CDR3 protein is CACDTGGIRGSWDTRQMFF. The CDR3 DNA reads TGTGCCTGTGACACCGGAGGGATACGTGGGTCCTGGGACACCCGACAGATGTTTTTC.